This passage covers 8 T cell receptor beta chains from one sample sequenced in a study of Graves' ophthalmopathy and Graves' hyperthyroidism. As the template, RNA transcripts were used to amplify TCR beta CDR3 regions. RT-PCR was first run with HTBI primers, then multiplex PCR in a second round. One entry per CDR3 protein results from TCRdb running MiXCR on the multiplex PCR reads. Of 740,000 or so distinct CDR3 sequences listed, approximately 40% are singletons. The sequenced sample consisted of peripheral blood. Source of these receptors: an adult man with Graves' ophthalmopathy.

This clonotype was seen a handful of times. J is TRBJ1-1 and V is TRBV7-2; tentative D call: TRBD1 (6 bases). The CDR3 runs 16 residues. With 1 base removed from V and 1 base from J, the gap between germline ends came to 13 bases. Germline V gives CDR1 SGHTA, CDR2 FQGNSA. The CDR3, as DNA: TGTGCCAGCAGCTTAGTAGGCACAGGGTGGAACACTGAAGCTTTCTTT. Translation gives CASSLVGTGWNTEAFF.

V is TRBV12-3 or TRBV12-4 and J is TRBJ1-5, with 8 bases identical to TRBD1. The J segment lost 0 bases and the V segment lost 3 bases, leaving 4 bases of the junction unmatched. The CDR3 loop spans 16 amino acids. CDR3 DNA: TGTGCCAGCAGTTTGGGACAGGCCATTAGCAATCAGCCCCAGCATTTT. Translation: CASSLGQAISNQPQHF.

This clonotype was observed a handful of times. The CDR3: CASSYDNSRAISPLHF. The CDR3 DNA sequence: TGTGCCAGCAGTTACGACAACTCCCGCGCTATTTCACCCCTCCACTTT. The V gene is TRBV6-2 or TRBV6-3, the J gene TRBJ1-6; D gene uncertain. The germline V gene has CDR1 MNHEY and CDR2 SVGEGT. The V end lost 2 bases, the J end lost 9 bases, and 17 bases lay between the germline ends. The CDR3 has 16 residues.

Notes on this clonotype: One junction end does not reproduce the germline sequence, and a read error may be involved. This chain connects TRBV10-3 to TRBJ2-5, with unresolved D. Looked up from germline, CDR1 is ENHRY and CDR2 is SYGVKD. The CDR3 runs to 14 residues. The CDR3 sequence is CASSYSGFQETQYF. As DNA, the CDR3 is TGTGCCAGCAGTTACTCGGGTTTCCAGGAGACCCAGTACTTC.

This clonotype was observed a handful of times. The rearrangement joins TRBV5-1 to TRBJ1-5, with D maybe TRBD1 (5 bases). Per the germline V gene, CDR1 is SGHRS and CDR2 is YFSETQ. CDR3 length: 16 amino acids. Trimming shortened V by 0 bases and J by 2 bases, and 12 bases separated the two germline ends. The CDR3 DNA follows: TGCGCCAGCAGCTTGGAGCCAGGGCGGCGCAATCAGCCCCAGCATTTT. Protein: CASSLEPGRRNQPQHF.

This clonotype showed up many times. This rearrangement joins TRBV2 to TRBJ1-6; D is possibly TRBD1 (6 bases). Germline-derived CDR1 and CDR2 are SNHLY and FYNNEI. V lost 3 bases and J lost 6, with 12 bases in between. The CDR3 runs 15 residues. CDR3 sequence reads: CASSDGTRSNSPLHF. As DNA, the CDR3 is TGTGCCAGCAGTGATGGGACACGGTCTAATTCACCCCTCCACTTT.

The V call is TRBV19, the J call TRBJ1-2; weak D call: TRBD1 (5 bases). The V end lost 6 bases, the J end lost 8 bases, and 37 bases lay between the germline ends. Germline CDR1 LNHDA, CDR2 SQIVND (reference sequence). The CDR3 sequence is 20 residues long. DNA for the CDR3: TGTGCCAGTAGCTGGCATGTTTCCGAACGAGGCGGGACTGACGCATACGGCTACACCTTC. Translating it yields CASSWHVSERGGTDAYGYTF.

The chain employs TRBV7-9 and TRBJ1-1, with no clear D. Germline V gives CDR1 SEHNR, CDR2 FQNEAQ (reference sequence). V lost 9 bases and J lost 1, with 6 bases in between. The CDR3 is 11 residues long. The CDR3 here is CASYGNTEAFF. The CDR3 DNA reads as TGTGCCAGTTATGGGAACACTGAAGCTTTCTTT.